Listed below are T cell receptor beta chains from one sample, sequenced in a study of T-cell memory formation after mild COVID-19. One entry per CDR3 protein, called by TCRdb with MiXCR from the 5' RACE reads. The data hold hundreds of thousands of distinct CDR3 sequences, with around 28% observed a single time. Source material: PBMCs or a T cell subset sorted from them (not recorded which). These receptors all come from an adult woman who had mild COVID-19 (a few samples of this study predate the infection). Cell type and time point are not known. The conserved cysteine and the conserved F or W are not part of the CDR3 here.

CDR3: SARGGGNYGYT
V: TRBV20-1
J: TRBJ1-2

CDR3: ASSLSPSAGELF
V: TRBV12-3/TRBV12-4
J: TRBJ2-2

CDR3: ASSPRTGQHTQY
V: TRBV12-3/TRBV12-4
J: TRBJ2-3

CDR3: ASSLSFTGSGNTIY
V: TRBV7-9
J: TRBJ1-3

CDR3: ASSGRLPSSYEQY
V: TRBV5-6
J: TRBJ2-7

CDR3: SAPAGELYEQY
V: TRBV20-1
J: TRBJ2-7

CDR3: ASSLLGARSEQF
V: TRBV5-6
J: TRBJ2-1

CDR3: SVEGAENYGYT
V: TRBV29-1
J: TRBJ1-2

CDR3: SAMTGGGYT
V: TRBV20-1
J: TRBJ1-2

CDR3: ASSLAHTGGETQY
V: TRBV7-2
J: TRBJ2-5

CDR3: ASSKLPGQSYEAF
V: TRBV6-5
J: TRBJ1-1

CDR3: ASSVASGEEGYEQY
V: TRBV25-1
J: TRBJ2-7

CDR3: ASSNRDKPYGYT
V: TRBV25-1
J: TRBJ1-2

CDR3: ASSFRLGRRELF
V: TRBV12-3/TRBV12-4
J: TRBJ2-2

CDR3: SVGDRGIGYT
V: TRBV29-1
J: TRBJ1-2

CDR3: ASSHGPSGELYEQY
V: TRBV4-1
J: TRBJ2-7